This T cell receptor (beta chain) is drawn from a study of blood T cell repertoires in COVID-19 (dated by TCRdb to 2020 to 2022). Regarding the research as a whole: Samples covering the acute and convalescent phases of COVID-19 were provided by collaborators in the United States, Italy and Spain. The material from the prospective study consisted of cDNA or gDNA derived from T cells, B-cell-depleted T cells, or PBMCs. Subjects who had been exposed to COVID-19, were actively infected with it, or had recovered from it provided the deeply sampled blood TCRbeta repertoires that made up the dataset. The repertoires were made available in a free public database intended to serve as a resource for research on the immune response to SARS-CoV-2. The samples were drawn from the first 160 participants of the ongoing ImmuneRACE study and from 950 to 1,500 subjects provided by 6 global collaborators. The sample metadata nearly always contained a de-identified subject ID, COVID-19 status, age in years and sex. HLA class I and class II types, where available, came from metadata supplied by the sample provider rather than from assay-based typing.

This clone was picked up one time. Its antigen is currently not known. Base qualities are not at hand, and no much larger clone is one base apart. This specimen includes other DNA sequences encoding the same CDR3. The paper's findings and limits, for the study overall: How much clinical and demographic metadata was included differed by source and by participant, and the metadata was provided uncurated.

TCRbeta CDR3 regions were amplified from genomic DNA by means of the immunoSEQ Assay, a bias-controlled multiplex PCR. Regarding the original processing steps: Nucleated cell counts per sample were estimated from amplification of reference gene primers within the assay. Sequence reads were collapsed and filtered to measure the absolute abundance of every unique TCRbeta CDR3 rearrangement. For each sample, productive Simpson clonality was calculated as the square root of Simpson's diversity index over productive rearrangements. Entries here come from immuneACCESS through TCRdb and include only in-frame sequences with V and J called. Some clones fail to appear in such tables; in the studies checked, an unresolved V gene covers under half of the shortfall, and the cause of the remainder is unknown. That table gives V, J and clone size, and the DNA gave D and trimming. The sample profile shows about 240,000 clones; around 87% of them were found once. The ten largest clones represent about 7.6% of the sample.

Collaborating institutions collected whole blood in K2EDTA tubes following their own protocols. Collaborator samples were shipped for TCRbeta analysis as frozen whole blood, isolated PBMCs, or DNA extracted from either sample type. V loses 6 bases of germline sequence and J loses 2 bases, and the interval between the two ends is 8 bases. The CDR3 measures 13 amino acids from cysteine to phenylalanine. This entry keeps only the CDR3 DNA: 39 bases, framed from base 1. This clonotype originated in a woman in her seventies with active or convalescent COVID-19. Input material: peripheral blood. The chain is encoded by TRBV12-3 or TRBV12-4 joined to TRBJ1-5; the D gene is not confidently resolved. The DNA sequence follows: TGTGCCAGCAGCTTCACAGGCAATCAGCCCCAGCATTTT. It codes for CASSFTGNQPQHF.